This T cell receptor beta chain derives from a study of early T cells in non-severe SARS-CoV-2 infection. Findings and caveats of the study: Anti-spike CD8 responses were favored by VDJdb matching, which missed private and CD4 specificities.

As for this clonotype: Its matching antigen is unknown.

Attachment of unique molecular identifiers to individual cDNA molecules was performed. TCRdb independently ran MiXCR on the 5' RACE reads; one entry per CDR3 protein. The data hold 40,000 to 65,000 distinct CDR3 sequences, with over 7.5% observed a single time. The CDR3 runs 14 residues. Looked up from germline, CDR1 is SEHNR and CDR2 is FQNEAQ (reference sequence). The V and J ends lost 5 bases and 5 bases, in that order; junction bases with no gene match: 8. V gene TRBV7-9 combines with J gene TRBJ2-7, with 8 bases identical to TRBD2. Sequenced input: whole blood. This sequence was found in an adult who was a healthcare worker with PCR-confirmed SARS-CoV-2 infection or an uninfected control (not recorded which). CDR3 sequence (DNA): TGTGCCAGCAGCCTGGGACTAGGTCCCCACGAGCAGTACTTC. It translates to CASSLGLGPHEQYF.